The sequence of this TCR beta chain was determined in a study of beta chain features in type 1 diabetes. The study's findings and limits: Type 1 diabetes patients had VDJ junctions that carried fewer insertions and more deletions. TCRB CDR3s from Type 1 diabetes patients were moderately but significantly shorter in all four CD4+ subsets.

Sequenced material consisted of expressed TCRB transcripts (all of the isolated RNA was reverse transcribed). The data were produced by immunoSEQ multiplex PCR, yet TCRdb's version contains in-frame clones alone and is incomplete. Found here are 450,000 to 600,000 clones, roughly 31% of them singletons; the top ten hold around 0.065%. Concerning this clone: Its antigen is currently unknown.

V lost 0 bases and J 7 bases, leaving 9 bases between the germline ends. The CDR3 is made up of 13 amino acids. Germline CDR1 reads SGHDN; CDR2 reads FVKESK. Sequenced input: naive CD4+ T cells from blood. The rearrangement joins TRBV14 to TRBJ1-2; the D is unclear. This sequence was found in a man younger than 35 in good health. CDR3 residues: CASSQDLRAGYTF. CDR3 sequence (DNA): TGTGCCAGCAGCCAAGATCTCCGAGCTGGCTACACCTTC.